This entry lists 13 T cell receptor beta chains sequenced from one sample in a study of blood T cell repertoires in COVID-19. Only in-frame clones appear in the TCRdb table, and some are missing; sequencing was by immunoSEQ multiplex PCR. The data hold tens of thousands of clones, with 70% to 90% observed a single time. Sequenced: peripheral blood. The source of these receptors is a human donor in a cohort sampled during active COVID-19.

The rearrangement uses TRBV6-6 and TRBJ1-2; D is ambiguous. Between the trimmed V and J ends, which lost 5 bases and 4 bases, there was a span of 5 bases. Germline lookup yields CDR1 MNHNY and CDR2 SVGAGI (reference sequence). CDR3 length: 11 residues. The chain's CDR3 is CASSGSYGYTF. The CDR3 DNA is TGTGCCAGCAGTGGGAGCTATGGCTACACCTTC.

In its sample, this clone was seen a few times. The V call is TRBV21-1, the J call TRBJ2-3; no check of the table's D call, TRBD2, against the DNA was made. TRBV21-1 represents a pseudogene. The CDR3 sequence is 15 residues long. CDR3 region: CASSKLEDSTDTQYF. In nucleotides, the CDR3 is TGTGCCAGCAGCAAGCTAGAAGACAGCACAGATACGCAGTATTTT.

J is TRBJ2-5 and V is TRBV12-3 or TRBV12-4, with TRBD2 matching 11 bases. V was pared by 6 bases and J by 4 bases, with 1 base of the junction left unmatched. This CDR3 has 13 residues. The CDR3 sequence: CASRGTSGETQYF. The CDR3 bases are TGTGCCAGCAGGGGGACTAGCGGAGAGACCCAGTACTTC.

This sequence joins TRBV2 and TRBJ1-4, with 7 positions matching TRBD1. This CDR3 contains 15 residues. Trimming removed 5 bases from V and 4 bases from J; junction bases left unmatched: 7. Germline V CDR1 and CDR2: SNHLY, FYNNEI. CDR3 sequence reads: CASSPTGLSNEKLFF. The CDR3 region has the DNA TGTGCCAGCAGTCCGACAGGGCTCAGTAATGAAAAACTGTTTTTT.

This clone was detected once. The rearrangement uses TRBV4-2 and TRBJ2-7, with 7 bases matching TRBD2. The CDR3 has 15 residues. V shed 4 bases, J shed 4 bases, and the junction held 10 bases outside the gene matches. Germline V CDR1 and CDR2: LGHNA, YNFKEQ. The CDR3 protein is CASSPGGSGRYEQYF. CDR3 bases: TGTGCCAGCAGCCCGGGGGGTAGCGGGCGTTACGAGCAGTACTTC.

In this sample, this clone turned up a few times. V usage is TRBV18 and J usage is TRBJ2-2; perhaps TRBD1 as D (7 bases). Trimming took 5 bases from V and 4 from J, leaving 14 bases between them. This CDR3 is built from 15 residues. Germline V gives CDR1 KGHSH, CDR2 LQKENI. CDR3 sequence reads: CASSGRTGTTGELFF. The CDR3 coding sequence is TGTGCCAGCTCAGGGAGGACAGGAACCACCGGGGAGCTGTTTTTT.

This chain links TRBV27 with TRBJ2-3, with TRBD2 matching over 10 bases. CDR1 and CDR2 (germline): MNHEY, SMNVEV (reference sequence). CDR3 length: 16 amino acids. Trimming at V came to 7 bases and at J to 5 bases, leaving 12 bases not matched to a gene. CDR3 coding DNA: TGTGCCAGCACCCATGTAGCGGGGGGCGGAGAAGATACGCAGTATTTT. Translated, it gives CASTHVAGGGEDTQYF.

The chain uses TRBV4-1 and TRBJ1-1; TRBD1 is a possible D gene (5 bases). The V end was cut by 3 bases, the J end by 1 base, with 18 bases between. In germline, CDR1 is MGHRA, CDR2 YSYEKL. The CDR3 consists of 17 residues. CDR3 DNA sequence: TGCGCCAGCAGCCACCCGGGGGGTGGGCAGCCGAACACTGAAGCTTTCTTT. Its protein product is CASSHPGGGQPNTEAFF.

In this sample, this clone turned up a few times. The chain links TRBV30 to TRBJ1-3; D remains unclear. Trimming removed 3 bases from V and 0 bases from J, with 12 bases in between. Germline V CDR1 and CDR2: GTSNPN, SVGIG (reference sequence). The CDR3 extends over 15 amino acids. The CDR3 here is CAWSGSGSSGNTIYF. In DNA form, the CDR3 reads TGTGCCTGGAGCGGGAGTGGGAGCTCTGGAAACACCATATATTTT.

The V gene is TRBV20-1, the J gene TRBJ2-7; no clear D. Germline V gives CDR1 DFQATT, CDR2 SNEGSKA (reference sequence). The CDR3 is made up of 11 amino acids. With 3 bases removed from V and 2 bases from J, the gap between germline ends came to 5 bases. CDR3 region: CSASSAYEQYF. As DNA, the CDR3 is TGCAGTGCTAGCTCGGCCTACGAGCAGTACTTC.

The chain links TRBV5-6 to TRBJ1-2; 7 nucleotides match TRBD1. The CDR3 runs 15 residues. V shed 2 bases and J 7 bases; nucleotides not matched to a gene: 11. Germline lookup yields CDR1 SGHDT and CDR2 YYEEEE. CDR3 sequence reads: CASSLKGGLGSGYTF. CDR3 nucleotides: TGTGCCAGCAGCTTAAAAGGGGGCCTAGGATCTGGCTACACCTTC.

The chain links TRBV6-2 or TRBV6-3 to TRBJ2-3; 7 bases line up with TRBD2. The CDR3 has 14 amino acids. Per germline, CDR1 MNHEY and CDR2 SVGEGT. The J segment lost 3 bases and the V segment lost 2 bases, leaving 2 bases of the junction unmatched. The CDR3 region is CASSYRRGTDTQYF. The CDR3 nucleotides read TGTGCCAGCAGTTACCGGCGGGGGACAGATACGCAGTATTTT.

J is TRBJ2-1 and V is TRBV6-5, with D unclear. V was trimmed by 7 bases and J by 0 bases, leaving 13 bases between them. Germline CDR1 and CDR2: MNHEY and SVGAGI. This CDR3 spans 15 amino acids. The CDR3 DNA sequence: TGTGCCAGCAAATTCAGGAAAGACTCCTACAATGAGCAGTTCTTC. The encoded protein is CASKFRKDSYNEQFF.